The 26 T cell receptor beta chains below were found in one sample sequenced in a study of T-cell reconstitution after alpha-beta-depleted transplantation in children (TCRdb year 2016). The library came from PCR. Instrument on record: Illumina HiSeq 2500. TCR library preparation used molecular barcoding, with unique molecular identifiers applied to normalize quantification of the TCRbeta repertoire. TCRdb itself trimmed the public reads at Q25 with fastp, ran MiXCR and retained productive beta chains. Each CDR3 protein appears once, grouped with its most common genes and DNA. This sample lists 500,000 or so distinct CDR3 sequences; approximately 32% were detected once. The ten top clones hold roughly 2.5% of the sample. This specimen was PBMCs from the stem cell graft donor, taken from the stem cell graft. These receptors all come from a human donor who donated a stem cell graft to a child with aplastic anemia.

The chain is built from TRBV3-1 and TRBJ2-3; no clear D gene. Germline CDR1 and CDR2: LGHDT and YNNKEL (reference sequence). The CDR3 sequence is 12 residues long. Trimming shortened V by 5 bases and J by 7 bases, and 10 bases separated the two germline ends. CDR3 sequence (DNA): TGTGCCAGCAGCGAGTACCTTAATACGCAGTATTTT. Its translation: CASSEYLNTQYF.

Comment on this clonotype: One junction end disagrees with the germline gene, perhaps due to a read error. This chain uses TRBV29-1 with TRBJ2-1; 7 bases map to TRBD1. The CDR3 runs to 13 residues. Germline CDR1 SQVTM, CDR2 ANQGSEA. CDR3 sequence (DNA): TGCAGCGTGGAAGGGGGCGCCCCTTGGGAGCAGTTCTTC. This gives the protein CSVEGGAPWEQFF.

This sequence joins TRBV3-1 and TRBJ2-3, with TRBD2 identical over 12 bases. Losses at the gene ends were 4 bases for V and 4 bases for J; bases not matched to a gene: 9. CDR3 length: 17 residues. Germline lookup yields CDR1 LGHDT and CDR2 YNNKEL (reference sequence). The CDR3 loop is CASSRTTSGRLSDTQYF. The CDR3 nucleotides read TGTGCCAGCAGCCGGACAACTAGCGGGAGGTTGTCAGATACGCAGTATTTT.

This clonotype was detected a few times. V is TRBV12-3 or TRBV12-4 and J is TRBJ1-1, with no clear D. The CDR3 covers 12 residues. V was shortened by 5 bases and J by 6 bases, with 10 bases between the two germline ends. The CDR3 loop reads CASSLMWAEAFF. The DNA for the CDR3 is TGTGCCAGCAGTCTCATGTGGGCTGAAGCTTTCTTT.

This clonotype was seen only a few times. This chain connects TRBV7-9 to TRBJ1-1; D is unresolved. V was pared by 3 bases and J by 8 bases, with 13 bases between. There are 13 residues in the CDR3. Germline V lookup: CDR1 SEHNR, CDR2 FQNEAQ (reference sequence). The CDR3 loop reads CASSLPGVPEAFF. CDR3 nucleotides: TGTGCCAGCAGCTTGCCGGGAGTTCCGGAAGCTTTCTTT.

The J gene is TRBJ1-2, the V gene TRBV7-2; D is unresolved. The CDR3 is 17 amino acids. The germline V and J ends were trimmed by 2 bases and 5 bases, with 21 bases remaining between them. Germline V gene sequence: CDR1 SGHTA, CDR2 FQGNSA. CDR3 in amino acids: CASSLNPSKEWLYGYTF. The DNA of the CDR3 is TGTGCCAGCAGCTTAAACCCCTCGAAGGAGTGGTTGTATGGCTACACCTTC.

Regarding this clonotype: At one of its ends the junction is not consistent with the germline gene, which may arise from a read error. V usage is TRBV7-2 and J usage is TRBJ1-2; 8 bases are a match to TRBD1. Germline V gene sequence: CDR1 SGHTA, CDR2 FQGNSA. The length of the CDR3 is 14 residues. The DNA for the CDR3 is TGTGCCTGCAGCCCCAGGGGGCATTACTATGGCTACACCTTC. Protein product: CACSPRGHYYGYTF.

J is TRBJ2-3 and V is TRBV20-1, with D perhaps TRBD2 (6 bases). The CDR3 contains 14 residues. Per the germline V gene, CDR1 is DFQATT and CDR2 is SNEGSKA (reference sequence). Trimming shortened V by 3 bases and J by 0 bases, and 10 bases separated the two germline ends. CDR3 sequence: CSASRSGSTDTQYF. CDR3 DNA sequence: TGCAGTGCTAGTCGGAGCGGGAGCACAGATACGCAGTATTTT.

This clonotype occurred a few times. CDR3 loop: CASRDGRAYEQYF. The CDR3 DNA is TGTGCCAGCAGGGACGGGAGGGCCTACGAGCAGTACTTC. The V call is TRBV6-1, the J call TRBJ2-7; 8 bases map to TRBD2. There are 13 residues in the CDR3. The J segment lost 2 bases and the V segment lost 6 bases, leaving 3 bases of the junction unmatched. Germline CDR1 reads MNHNS; CDR2 reads SASEGT.

J is TRBJ2-5 and V is TRBV7-2; D is unresolved. The CDR3 consists of 13 residues. Germline CDR1 SGHTA, CDR2 FQGNSA. The V end lost 0 bases, the J end lost 4 bases, and 6 bases lay between the germline ends. The chain's CDR3 is CASSLAWRETQYF. The CDR3 DNA sequence: TGTGCCAGCAGCTTAGCGTGGCGAGAGACCCAGTACTTC.

The V gene is TRBV6-6, the J gene TRBJ1-1; D gene uncertain. The germline gives CDR1 MNHNY, CDR2 SVGAGI (reference sequence). The length of the CDR3 is 11 residues. Trimming removed 0 bases from V and 7 bases from J, with 3 bases in between. In DNA form, the CDR3 reads TGTGCCAGCAGTTACTCAGATGAAGCTTTCTTT. Encoded protein: CASSYSDEAFF.

This chain links TRBV29-1 with TRBJ2-3; the match to TRBD2 covers 11 bases. Germline V CDR1 and CDR2: SQVTM, ANQGSEA. This CDR3 has 14 amino acids. The V gene end was trimmed by 3 bases and the J gene end by 5 bases; junction bases not matched to a gene: 4. The chain's CDR3 is CSVEGTSGRDTQYF. CDR3 DNA sequence: TGCAGCGTTGAGGGGACTAGCGGCAGAGATACGCAGTATTTT.

Turning to this clonotype: At one end, the junction sequence differs from germline, possibly due to a read error. This rearrangement joins TRBV27 to TRBJ1-4; no clear D. Germline CDR1 reads MNHEY; CDR2 reads SMNVEV (reference sequence). The CDR3 has 15 residues. CDR3 protein: CASSISFGVREKLFF. The CDR3 DNA reads as TGTGCCAGCAGTATATCCTTTGGGGTACGCGAAAAACTGTTTTTT.

The chain is built from TRBV12-3 or TRBV12-4 and TRBJ2-3, with 9 bases aligning to TRBD1. V was pared by 6 bases and J by 2 bases, with 9 bases of the junction left unmatched. This CDR3 has 16 amino acids. CDR3 amino acids: CASSATQGAVTDTQYF. As DNA, the CDR3 is TGTGCCAGCAGCGCGACACAGGGGGCCGTCACAGATACGCAGTATTTT.

This clonotype was picked up a small number of times. The gene calls are TRBV10-3 and TRBJ1-5, with 9 positions matching TRBD1. The germline V gene encodes CDR1 ENHRY and CDR2 SYGVKD. This CDR3 has 15 residues. Trimming took 3 bases from V and 7 from J; bases not matched to a gene: 7. The CDR3 DNA is TGTGCCATCAGTGAAGGGACAGGGAAGGGGCAGCCCCAGCATTTT. Translated: CAISEGTGKGQPQHF.

This clonotype was detected only a few times. V gene TRBV6-2 or TRBV6-3 combines with J gene TRBJ2-7, with 7 positions matching TRBD1. CDR1 and CDR2 (germline): MNHEY, SVGEGT. The CDR3 sequence is 12 residues long. V dropped 11 bases and J dropped 6; count of bases not matched to a gene: 10. CDR3 in DNA: TGTGCCTCCGGGGACAGCTATGGCGAGCAGTACGTC. Its translation is CASGDSYGEQYV.

V gene TRBV7-2 combines with J gene TRBJ2-5; 7 bases are a match to TRBD2. Germline CDR1 and CDR2: SGHTA and FQGNSA. CDR3 length: 14 residues. V lost 5 bases and J lost 4; bases outside the gene matches: 7. The CDR3 reads CASSHQAGRETQYF. DNA of the CDR3: TGTGCCAGCAGCCATCAAGCGGGGCGAGAGACCCAGTACTTC.

This clonotype was counted between two and nine times. The chain is built from TRBV7-2 and TRBJ2-1; the D gene is possibly TRBD1 (5 bases). The V end lost 1 base, the J end lost 9 bases, and 10 bases lay between the germline ends. CDR3 length equals 13 residues. Per germline, CDR1 SGHTA and CDR2 FQGNSA. The CDR3 region is CASSLVGVGEQFF. The CDR3 DNA reads TGTGCCAGCAGCTTAGTAGGGGTAGGTGAGCAGTTCTTC.

This sequence joins TRBV19 and TRBJ2-5; 10 bases are shared with TRBD2. Germline V CDR1 and CDR2: LNHDA, SQIVND (reference sequence). Trimming removed 10 bases from V and 2 bases from J; junction bases left unmatched: 7. This CDR3 spans 14 amino acids. As DNA, the CDR3 is TGTGCCACCACTGGACTAGCGGCTCAAGAGACCCAGTACTTC. Translating it yields CATTGLAAQETQYF.

The V gene is TRBV12-3 or TRBV12-4, the J gene TRBJ1-2, with 10 bases identical to TRBD1. This CDR3 comprises 17 residues. The V gene end was trimmed by 4 bases and the J gene end by 8 bases; junction bases not matched to a gene: 16. CDR3 protein: CASSSTYPGQGSRGYTF. CDR3 nucleotides: TGTGCCAGCAGTTCAACGTATCCGGGACAGGGGTCAAGAGGCTACACCTTC.

This CDR3 reads CASSLGLRIRDTQYF. The CDR3 bases are TGTGCCAGCAGCTTAGGGTTAAGGATCAGAGATACGCAGTATTTT. The V call is TRBV7-2, the J call TRBJ2-3; D ambiguous. This CDR3 comprises 15 residues. Germline CDR1 reads SGHTA; CDR2 reads FQGNSA. V was pared by 1 base and J by 5 bases, with 13 bases between.

The chain combines TRBV7-2 with TRBJ2-3; 10 nucleotides line up with TRBD2. Germline assignment: CDR1 SGHTA and CDR2 FQGNSA. CDR3 size: 16 residues. V trimming: 5 bases; J trimming: 6 bases; junction bases outside the gene matches: 11. DNA for the CDR3: TGTGCCAGCAGCGTGCCGGAAAGCGGGAGGGCGGATACGCAGTATTTT. This gives the protein CASSVPESGRADTQYF. Full variable domain (missing parts from reference TRBV7-2 and TRBJ2-3): GAGVSQSPSNKVTEKGKDVELRCDPISGHTALYWYRQSLGQGLEFLIYFQGNSAPDKSGLPSDRFSAERTGGSVSTLTIQRTQQEDSAVYLCASSVPESGRADTQYFGPGTRLTVL.

The sample holds a few counts of this clonotype. This chain uses TRBV28 with TRBJ1-5; D is unresolved. The germline V gene encodes CDR1 MDHEN and CDR2 SYDVKM. V was shortened by 3 bases and J by 10 bases, with 10 bases between the two germline ends. The CDR3 loop spans 12 amino acids. The CDR3, as DNA: TGTGCCAGCAGTTTTTATAGTCATCCCCAGCATTTT. Translating it yields CASSFYSHPQHF.

This clonotype occurred a few times. This chain joins TRBV4-3 and TRBJ1-2; no reliable D call. V lost 0 bases, J lost 7 bases, and 15 bases lay in between. The CDR3 consists of 15 residues. The V gene's germline CDR1 is LGHNA and CDR2 YSLEER. CDR3 nucleotide sequence: TGCGCCAGCAGCCAAGATCGGAACGGAGACCTTGGCTACACCTTC. Protein: CASSQDRNGDLGYTF.

This CDR3 is CASSKDRATEAFF. For the CDR3, the DNA is TGCGCCAGCAGCAAGGACAGAGCCACTGAAGCTTTCTTT. The chain couples TRBV5-1 to TRBJ1-1, with D perhaps TRBD1 (6 bases). The germline gives CDR1 SGHRS, CDR2 YFSETQ. This CDR3 contains 13 residues. V shed 4 bases and J shed 4 bases, with 11 bases lying between them.

This sequence joins TRBV19 and TRBJ1-1; D perhaps matches TRBD1 (5 bases). The V end lost 5 bases, the J end lost 0 bases, and 16 bases lay between the germline ends. The CDR3 length is 16 residues. Germline assignment: CDR1 LNHDA and CDR2 SQIVND (reference sequence). CDR3 in amino acids: CASSDPRGTLNTEAFF. For the CDR3, the DNA is TGTGCCAGTAGTGACCCACGCGGGACGCTGAACACTGAAGCTTTCTTT. The full variable domain, rest sourced from reference TRBV19 and TRBJ1-1, is DGGITQSPKYLFRKEGQNVTLSCEQNLNHDAMYWYRQDPGQGLRLIYYSQIVNDFQKGDIAEGYSVSREKKESFPLTVTSAQKNPTAFYLCASSDPRGTLNTEAFFGQGTRLTVV.